A single sample is the source of the 26 T cell receptor beta chains below, sequenced in a study of T cell repertoires in cytomegalovirus infection. In TCRdb, the reads were re-called with MiXCR into one record per CDR3 protein. Here the sample spans about 310,000 distinct CDR3 sequences, around 25% being singletons. Their specific antigens are unknown. The source was cultured PBMCs, collected from culture after CMV antigen stimulation. These receptors originate from a human donor in good health (CMV status not recorded). Some clones in this sample may be carry-over from other donors' samples.

At least ten counts were recorded for this clonotype. This rearrangement joins TRBV7-9 to TRBJ2-7; unclear D gene. The CDR3 runs 12 residues. Trimming cost V 4 bases and J 0 bases, with 4 bases left between them. Germline V gene sequence: CDR1 SEHNR, CDR2 FQNEAQ (reference sequence). CDR3 in DNA: TGTGCCAGCAGCTCGCTCTCCTACGAGCAGTACTTC. Amino acids: CASSSLSYEQYF. The full variable domain, completed using reference TRBV7-9 and TRBJ2-7, is DTGVSQNPRHKITKRGQNVTFRCDPISEHNRLYWYRQTLGQGPEFLTYFQNEAQLEKSRLLSDRFSAERPKGSFSTLEIQRTEQGDSAMYLCASSSLSYEQYFGPGTRLTVT.

This clonotype occurred a few times. This sequence joins TRBV5-1 and TRBJ2-2, with D unresolved. The V end was cut by 0 bases, the J end by 5 bases, with 14 bases between. This CDR3 spans 16 amino acids. Germline V gene data show CDR1 as SGHRS and CDR2 as YFSETQ. This CDR3 is CASSLEPIKYTGELFF. CDR3 bases: TGCGCCAGCAGCTTGGAACCTATAAAATATACCGGGGAGCTGTTTTTT.

The V gene is TRBV15, the J gene TRBJ2-1, with 7 bases lining up with TRBD2. The CDR3 is 11 residues long. The germline V gene has CDR1 LNHNV and CDR2 YYDKDF (reference sequence). With 11 bases clipped from V and 8 bases from J, the junction kept 6 bases outside the gene matches. The CDR3 is CASGEGYEQFF. The CDR3 bases are TGTGCCTCCGGGGAGGGGTATGAGCAGTTCTTC.

The rearrangement uses TRBV24-1 and TRBJ2-4; weak D call: TRBD1 (5 bases). There are 12 residues in the CDR3. The V and J ends lost 9 bases and 7 bases respectively, with 12 bases between them. Looked up from germline, CDR1 is KGHDR and CDR2 is SFDVKD. CDR3 protein: CATGAANNIQYF. CDR3 DNA: TGTGCCACCGGGGCCGCAAACAACATTCAGTACTTC.

The chain uses TRBV30 and TRBJ1-2; 7 nucleotides align to TRBD1. The germline V gene encodes CDR1 GTSNPN and CDR2 SVGIG (reference sequence). V trimming: 4 bases; J trimming: 8 bases; junction bases outside the gene matches: 7. This CDR3 has 12 amino acids. The CDR3 protein is CAWTQGGNGYTF. CDR3 nucleotides: TGTGCCTGGACCCAGGGGGGGAACGGCTACACCTTC. The whole variable domain, remainder taken from reference TRBV30 and TRBJ1-2, is SQTIHQWPATLVQPVGSPLSLECTVEGTSNPNLYWYRQAAGRGLQLLFYSVGIGQISSEVPQNLSASRPQDRQFILSSKKLLLSDSGFYLCAWTQGGNGYTFGSGTRLTVV.

This clonotype was counted ten times or more. This chain joins TRBV13 and TRBJ1-2; 9 bases are a match to TRBD1. CDR3 size: 18 residues. Per the germline V gene, CDR1 is PRHDT and CDR2 is FYEKMQ (reference sequence). V lost 1 base and J lost 4; bases outside the gene matches: 13. The CDR3 is CASSLDRDRVLGFYGYTF. Written as DNA, the CDR3 is TGTGCCAGCAGCTTAGACCGGGACAGGGTATTAGGATTCTATGGCTACACCTTC.

The CDR3 DNA reads TGTGCCAGTAGTATCCAAATCACTAGCAATGAGCAGTTCTTC. It yields the protein CASSIQITSNEQFF. The gene calls are TRBV19 and TRBJ2-1; TRBD2 is a possible D gene (5 bases). Trimming removed 3 bases from V and 6 bases from J, with 12 bases in between. The CDR3 contains 14 residues. CDR1 and CDR2 from the germline V gene are LNHDA and SQIVND (reference sequence). The full variable domain, rest sourced from reference TRBV19 and TRBJ2-1, is DGGITQSPKYLFRKEGQNVTLSCEQNLNHDAMYWYRQDPGQGLRLIYYSQIVNDFQKGDIAEGYSVSREKKESFPLTVTSAQKNPTAFYLCASSIQITSNEQFFGPGTRLTVL.

There are a few counts of this clonotype. This chain links TRBV27 with TRBJ1-1, with TRBD1 identical over 8 bases. This CDR3 has 16 amino acids. Trimming cost V 4 bases and J 8 bases; bases outside gene matches: 15. CDR1 and CDR2 (germline): MNHEY, SMNVEV (reference sequence). Written as DNA, the CDR3 is TGTGCCAGCAGTTCCGGACAGGGTGGAGATCCAAGAGAAGCTTTCTTT. Translated, it gives CASSSGQGGDPREAFF.

V gene TRBV12-3 or TRBV12-4 combines with J gene TRBJ1-2; 7 bases are shared with TRBD1. J lost 4 bases, V lost 5 bases, and 10 bases had no gene match. The length of the CDR3 is 15 residues. For the CDR3, the DNA is TGTGCCAGCAGTAATACAGGGACAGTTGTCTATGGCTACACCTTC. Amino acids: CASSNTGTVVYGYTF.

This clonotype was detected only a few times. V gene TRBV28 combines with J gene TRBJ1-1; 8 nucleotides match TRBD1. The CDR3 is made up of 14 amino acids. The germline V gene has CDR1 MDHEN and CDR2 SYDVKM. After removal of 5 bases from V and 4 bases from J, the junction contained 6 bases not matched to a gene. The CDR3 DNA sequence: TGTGCCAGCAGTATTTTGACAGGGGTCACTGAAGCTTTCTTT. This sequence encodes CASSILTGVTEAFF. Full variable domain (rest looked up from reference TRBV28 and TRBJ1-1): DVKVTQSSRYLVKRTGEKVFLECVQDMDHENMFWYRQDPGLGLRLIYFSYDVKMKEKGDIPEGYSVSREKKERFSLILESASTNQTSMYLCASSILTGVTEAFFGQGTRLTVV.

The CDR3 region is CASGTGRETQYF. For the CDR3, the DNA is TGTGCCAGCGGAACGGGCCGGGAGACCCAGTACTTC. This chain links TRBV2 with TRBJ2-5; no reliable D call. This CDR3 is 12 amino acids long. The V end was cut by 8 bases, the J end by 5 bases, with 12 bases between. CDR1 SNHLY and CDR2 FYNNEI come from the germline V gene.

This sequence joins TRBV28 and TRBJ1-2, with 7 bases matching TRBD1. This CDR3 region has 14 residues. V lost 6 bases and J lost 4; bases outside the gene matches: 8. Germline V gene sequence: CDR1 MDHEN, CDR2 SYDVKM. DNA of the CDR3: TGTGCCAGCAGGAGAACGACAGGGTTCTATGGCTACACCTTC. This translates into CASRRTTGFYGYTF.

This clonotype was observed many times. J is TRBJ1-5 and V is TRBV11-3; weak D call: TRBD1 (5 bases). The CDR3 has 20 residues. CDR1 is SGHNT and CDR2 is YENEEA in the germline V gene. Trimming took off 7 bases at V and 6 bases at J, with 34 bases between the two ends. CDR3 in DNA: TGTGCCAGCATCCCAGGACTCCAATCCCGGCGGCAGGGCCCCGTTCAGCCCCAGCATTTT. It encodes CASIPGLQSRRQGPVQPQHF.

The chain recombines TRBV7-2 with TRBJ2-7; D unresolved. In germline, CDR1 is SGHTA, CDR2 FQGNSA. This CDR3 region has 15 residues. The V gene lost 1 base and the J gene lost 5 bases, with 15 bases spanning the gap. Written as DNA, the CDR3 is TGTGCCAGCAGCTTAGAACGAAGCGTACCCCACGAGCAGTACTTC. This codes for CASSLERSVPHEQYF.

The J gene is TRBJ2-2, the V gene TRBV19; TRBD1 is a possible D gene (5 bases). Trimming took off 10 bases at V and 8 bases at J, with 11 bases between the two ends. CDR1 is LNHDA and CDR2 is SQIVND in the germline V gene (reference sequence). The CDR3 is 11 amino acids. The CDR3 region is CATTAGGELFF. CDR3 sequence (DNA): TGTGCCACGACTGCAGGGGGGGAGCTGTTTTTT.

In its sample, this clonotype was seen a few times. J is TRBJ1-2 and V is TRBV12-3 or TRBV12-4, with D possibly being TRBD1 (6 bases). This CDR3 is built from 13 residues. The germline V and J ends were trimmed by 3 bases and 6 bases, with 11 bases remaining between them. CDR3 region: CASSLRAGDGYTF. The DNA for the CDR3 is TGTGCCAGCAGTTTGCGGGCAGGGGATGGCTACACCTTC.

This clonotype was observed a few times. The V call is TRBV12-3 or TRBV12-4, the J call TRBJ2-1; 8 nucleotides line up with TRBD1. Losses at the gene ends were 5 bases for V and 5 bases for J; bases not matched to a gene: 8. The CDR3 loop spans 15 amino acids. CDR3 coding DNA: TGTGCCAGCAGTATAAGACAGGGGATCAACAATGAGCAGTTCTTC. Translated, it gives CASSIRQGINNEQFF.

This clonotype showed up just a few times. The gene calls are TRBV4-3 and TRBJ1-1; the match to TRBD1 covers 9 bases. The CDR3 consists of 14 residues. Trimming took 3 bases from V and 4 from J; bases not matched to a gene: 3. Germline loops: CDR1 LGHNA, CDR2 YSLEER. CDR3 amino acids: CASSHVTGGTEAFF. In DNA form, the CDR3 reads TGCGCCAGCAGCCACGTGACAGGGGGCACTGAAGCTTTCTTT.

This clonotype was found a few times. The V gene is TRBV24-1, the J gene TRBJ2-1; 8 bases are a match to TRBD2. The CDR3 is 20 residues long. Germline CDR1 KGHDR, CDR2 SFDVKD. Trimming removed 0 bases from V and 0 bases from J; junction bases left unmatched: 12. CDR3 amino acids: CATSDLPSGSTISSYNEQFF. CDR3 in DNA: TGTGCCACCAGTGATTTGCCCAGCGGGAGCACCATCAGCTCCTACAATGAGCAGTTCTTC.

The table lists this clonotype with a count of one. The chain is built from TRBV29-1 and TRBJ2-2; 13 bases agree with TRBD2. This CDR3 region has 17 residues. Germline CDR1 and CDR2: SQVTM and ANQGSEA. V lost 3 bases, J lost 0 bases, and 4 bases stayed unmatched. CDR3 in amino acids: CSVDGTSGATNTGELFF. As DNA, the CDR3 is TGCAGCGTTGATGGGACTAGCGGGGCAACGAACACCGGGGAGCTGTTTTTT.

In regard to this clonotype: This sequence may be a read error, since a much larger clone differs from it by one base. This chain connects TRBV7-2 to TRBJ2-5; unclear D gene. Germline V CDR1 and CDR2: SGHTA, FQGNSA. This CDR3 is built from 13 residues. V gave up 5 bases and J gave up 2 bases, with 9 bases separating them. CDR3 bases: TGTGCCAGCAGCCCGAGCGAACAAGAGACCCAGTACTTC. Encoded protein: CASSPSEQETQYF.

This chain joins TRBV7-2 and TRBJ2-7, with 7 bases matching TRBD2. Germline CDR1 and CDR2: SGHTA and FQGNSA. With 0 bases clipped from V and 2 bases from J, the junction kept 7 bases outside the gene matches. This CDR3 region has 16 residues. The chain's CDR3 is CASSLAGGRATYEQYF. As DNA, the CDR3 is TGTGCCAGCAGCTTAGCTGGTGGGAGGGCTACCTACGAGCAGTACTTC.

This clonotype was picked up many times. The gene calls are TRBV7-2 and TRBJ2-7; 10 bases agree with TRBD2. Germline-derived CDR1 and CDR2 are SGHTA and FQGNSA. The CDR3 has 16 residues. Unmatched junction bases numbered 10, after V lost 7 bases and J lost 1 base. CDR3 sequence: CASIKTLAGGSYEQYF. The CDR3 nucleotides read TGTGCCAGCATCAAAACCTTAGCGGGAGGTTCCTACGAGCAGTACTTC.

The rearrangement joins TRBV6-6 to TRBJ2-2; 12 bases agree with TRBD2. V shed 6 bases and J 4 bases; nucleotides not matched to a gene: 6. Germline V lookup: CDR1 MNHNY, CDR2 SVGAGI (reference sequence). The CDR3 consists of 16 residues. CDR3 DNA sequence: TGTGCCAGCAGACGTTCTAGCGGGAGGGCCACCGGGGAGCTGTTTTTT. Residues: CASRRSSGRATGELFF.

This chain uses TRBV7-3 with TRBJ2-7; no clear D gene. CDR3 length equals 12 residues. V lost 1 base, J lost 3 bases, and 4 bases lay in between. Germline CDR1 reads SGHTA; CDR2 reads FQGTGA. CDR3 amino acids: CASSLNSYEQYV. Written as DNA, the CDR3 is TGTGCCAGCAGCTTAAATAGCTACGAGCAGTACGTC.

This clonotype has a count of ten or more. The chain recombines TRBV12-3 or TRBV12-4 with TRBJ2-1; D call uncertain. Between the trimmed V and J ends, which lost 1 base and 6 bases, there was a span of 7 bases. The CDR3 loop spans 13 amino acids. The chain's CDR3 is CASSLVLGNEQFF. The CDR3 coding sequence is TGTGCCAGCAGTTTAGTTCTGGGCAATGAGCAGTTCTTC.